This entry is about one T cell receptor (beta chain). This CDR3 is 15 amino acids long. Germline values: CDR1 SNHLY, CDR2 FYNNEI. The ends lost 6 bases at V and 4 bases at J; junction bases unmatched: 10. This record belongs to a study of blood T cell repertoires in COVID-19. Study-level information: Samples representing acute and convalescent COVID-19 were sourced from the United States, Italy and Spain. Sources were T cells, B-cell-depleted T cells, or PBMCs; the material itself was cDNA or gDNA.

Per the original data handling: Reference gene primers were amplified, and this amplification served to estimate nucleated cell counts. Some clones are missing from TCRdb's copy, which holds only in-frame ones; the method was immunoSEQ multiplex PCR. Clone size and V and J calls were adopted from that table, with D and trimming inferred from the DNA. The sample contains under 300,000 clones, around 90% of which appear only once. The V call is TRBV2, the J call TRBJ1-1; 8 nucleotides agree with TRBD1. The sequence was obtained from a woman between 40 and 50 years old who had recovered from COVID-19. Sequenced input: peripheral blood. This CDR3 reads CASRVQTGVGTEAFF. CDR3 coding DNA: TGTGCCAGCAGGGTCCAGACAGGGGTCGGCACTGAAGCTTTCTTT.